The 25 T cell receptor beta chains below all came from one sample that was sequenced in a study of blood T cell repertoires in COVID-19. Assay: immunoSEQ multiplex PCR; the TCRdb copy retains only in-frame clones and omits some. The table shows hundreds of thousands of clones, with about nine tenths occurring only once. Sample: peripheral blood. The receptor source for this set is a man in his 60s who had recovered from COVID-19.

This chain connects TRBV2 to TRBJ1-6; 7 bases fit TRBD1. CDR1 is SNHLY and CDR2 is FYNNEI in the germline V gene. The CDR3 totals 14 residues. With V trimmed by 6 bases and J by 4 bases, 3 bases remained unmatched. The CDR3, as DNA: TGTGCCAGCAGGTCGGACAGGTATAATTCACCCCTCCACTTT. This gives the protein CASRSDRYNSPLHF.

This clone was counted once. The genes are TRBV4-1 and TRBJ2-5; D remains unclear. The CDR3 extends over 14 amino acids. Germline V lookup: CDR1 MGHRA, CDR2 YSYEKL. Trimming shortened V by 0 bases and J by 7 bases, and 12 bases separated the two germline ends. The DNA for the CDR3 is TGCGCCAGCAGCCAAGATCCCGCTGCGGTGACCCAGTACTTC. Encoded protein: CASSQDPAAVTQYF.

The CDR3 loop reads CASSLVGADTEAFF. CDR3 DNA sequence: TGTGCCAGCAGCTTAGTGGGGGCGGACACTGAAGCTTTCTTT. The chain links TRBV7-3 to TRBJ1-1, with D perhaps TRBD1 (6 bases). Trimming removed 2 bases from V and 3 bases from J, with 10 bases in between. The CDR3 loop spans 14 amino acids. CDR1 is SGHTA, CDR2 FQGTGA, per germline.

The rearrangement uses TRBV11-2 and TRBJ2-1; possibly TRBD1 for D (5 bases). V shed 4 bases and J shed 10 bases, with 20 bases lying between them. Germline CDR1 reads SGHAT; CDR2 reads FQNNGV. The CDR3 is 15 residues long. CDR3 region: CASSSAGAGSKEQFF. DNA of the CDR3: TGTGCCAGCAGCTCAGCTGGGGCCGGATCGAAAGAGCAGTTCTTC.

The rearrangement links TRBV5-6 to TRBJ1-5; D is possibly TRBD1 (6 bases). V dropped 4 bases and J dropped 5 bases, with 25 bases sitting between them. The CDR3 contains 18 residues. Per the germline V gene, CDR1 is SGHDT and CDR2 is YYEEEE. The CDR3 DNA sequence: TGTGCCAGCAGCATTGCTTTTAGGGGGTATCAGGAAGATCAGCCCCAGCATTTT. Its translation: CASSIAFRGYQEDQPQHF.

V usage is TRBV7-9 and J usage is TRBJ1-2; 8 positions match TRBD1. CDR1 SEHNR and CDR2 FQNEAQ come from the germline V gene (reference sequence). J was trimmed by 7 bases and V by 5 bases; bases with no gene match: 6. The CDR3 is made up of 13 amino acids. The CDR3 DNA follows: TGTGCCAGCAGCGAGGACAGGGACGCTGGCTACACCTTC. This encodes CASSEDRDAGYTF.

The chain couples TRBV3-1 (or the pseudogene TRBV3-2) to TRBJ2-2; D is perhaps TRBD2 (6 bases). The CDR3 covers 17 residues. The germline gives CDR1 LGHDT, CDR2 YNNKEL (reference sequence). Trimming took off 0 bases at V and 7 bases at J, with 18 bases between the two ends. The CDR3 sequence: CASSQEWGNRRVGELFF. The CDR3 DNA follows: TGTGCCAGCAGCCAAGAATGGGGAAACAGGAGGGTCGGGGAGCTGTTTTTT.

The chain employs TRBV6-5 and TRBJ1-4, with 8 bases that match TRBD1. This CDR3 is built from 15 residues. The germline V gene encodes CDR1 MNHEY and CDR2 SVGAGI. Trimming cost V 8 bases and J 6 bases; bases outside gene matches: 11. CDR3 amino acids: CASFPRGQGDEKLFF. The DNA for the CDR3 is TGTGCCAGCTTCCCCAGGGGGCAGGGGGATGAAAAACTGTTTTTT.

This clone was counted once. The V and J genes are TRBV2 and TRBJ1-2, with D maybe TRBD1 (5 bases). V was clipped by 5 bases and J by 5 bases, with 6 bases between them. Germline V gives CDR1 SNHLY, CDR2 FYNNEI. The CDR3 runs to 11 residues. The CDR3 region is CASSSGYGYTF. Here the CDR3 DNA reads TGTGCCAGCAGTTCAGGGTATGGCTACACCTTC.

The gene calls are TRBV19 and TRBJ1-1; D remains unclear. Germline assignment: CDR1 LNHDA and CDR2 SQIVND (reference sequence). The CDR3 length is 13 residues. The germline V and J ends were trimmed by 6 bases and 1 base, with 9 bases remaining between them. CDR3 amino acids: CASSLRGNTEAFF. The CDR3 region has the DNA TGTGCCAGTAGCCTCCGGGGGAACACTGAAGCTTTCTTT.

This CDR3 reads CASKGTSGTGELFF. CDR3 DNA: TGTGCCAGCAAAGGGACTAGCGGGACCGGGGAGCTGTTTTTT. The rearrangement links TRBV2 to TRBJ2-2; 12 bases align to TRBD2. The germline gives CDR1 SNHLY, CDR2 FYNNEI. This CDR3 contains 14 residues. With V trimmed by 7 bases and J by 5 bases, 2 bases remained unmatched.

This chain connects TRBV6-5 to TRBJ2-1, with 10 bases fitting TRBD2. Germline loops: CDR1 MNHEY, CDR2 SVGAGI. The CDR3 is made up of 16 amino acids. Trimming removed 2 bases from V and 7 bases from J; junction bases left unmatched: 8. The chain's CDR3 is CASSYRSGRAWNEQFF. In nucleotides, the CDR3 is TGTGCCAGCAGTTACCGGAGCGGGAGGGCCTGGAATGAGCAGTTCTTC.

V is TRBV19 and J is TRBJ2-2, with D possibly TRBD1 on 6 matching bases. The length of the CDR3 is 15 residues. The V gene lost 6 bases and the J gene lost 0 bases, with 11 bases spanning the gap. Germline CDR1 is LNHDA and CDR2 is SQIVND (reference sequence). Written as DNA, the CDR3 is TGTGCCAGTAGCCCCACAGGGACGAACACCGGGGAGCTGTTTTTT. Translating it yields CASSPTGTNTGELFF.

V is TRBV27 and J is TRBJ2-1; TRBD2 agrees at 10 bases. With V trimmed by 5 bases and J by 4 bases, 8 bases remained unmatched. There are 16 residues in the CDR3. Germline V CDR1 and CDR2: MNHEY, SMNVEV (reference sequence). The CDR3 DNA reads TGTGCCAGCAGTCTTCCCAGGGGACTAGCGTACAATGAGCAGTTCTTC. It yields the protein CASSLPRGLAYNEQFF.

The chain uses TRBV5-1 and TRBJ2-1, with 8 bases lining up with TRBD1. Per the germline V gene, CDR1 is SGHRS and CDR2 is YFSETQ. This CDR3 comprises 15 residues. V was clipped by 0 bases and J by 8 bases; unmatched bases: 7. This CDR3 reads CASSLGDRTRDEQFF. The CDR3 DNA is TGCGCCAGCAGCTTGGGGGACAGGACCCGCGATGAGCAGTTCTTC. Complete variable domain (other parts from reference TRBV5-1 and TRBJ2-1): KAGVTQTPRYLIKTRGQQVTLSCSPISGHRSVSWYQQTPGQGLQFLFEYFSETQRNKGNFPGRFSGRQFSNSRSEMNVSTLELGDSALYLCASSLGDRTRDEQFFGPGTRLTVL.

This rearrangement joins TRBV11-1 to TRBJ2-2; D gene ambiguous. Trimming took off 2 bases at V and 8 bases at J, with 12 bases between the two ends. The CDR3 spans 14 residues. Germline loops: CDR1 SGHAT, CDR2 FQDESV (reference sequence). The CDR3 loop reads CASSLSPRGGELFF. CDR3 nucleotide sequence: TGTGCCAGCAGCTTAAGCCCTAGAGGTGGGGAGCTGTTTTTT.

This chain joins TRBV2 and TRBJ1-1; D is undetermined. Between the trimmed V and J ends, which lost 6 bases and 0 bases, there was a span of 8 bases. The CDR3 covers 13 residues. Germline V lookup: CDR1 SNHLY, CDR2 FYNNEI. CDR3 nucleotide sequence: TGTGCCAGCAGAATTGCTATGAACACTGAAGCTTTCTTT. Translated, it gives CASRIAMNTEAFF.

As for this clone: The same CDR3 can be traced to other DNA sequences in this sample. The chain links TRBV11-3 to TRBJ2-7; 7 bases are a match to TRBD2. Germline V CDR1 and CDR2: SGHNT, YENEEA. The CDR3 covers 11 residues. Losses at the gene ends were 8 bases for V and 3 bases for J; bases not matched to a gene: 1. CDR3 nucleotide sequence: TGTGCCAGCTCGGGGGGCTACGAGCAGTACTTC. Its translation is CASSGGYEQYF.

The rearrangement uses TRBV27 and TRBJ1-5; 8 bases are shared with TRBD1. The trim removed 4 bases at V and 0 bases at J, leaving 2 bases unmatched. The CDR3 has 15 amino acids. The germline CDR1 and CDR2 sequences are MNHEY and SMNVEV (reference sequence). DNA of the CDR3: TGTGCCAGCAGTTCGACAGGGGATAGCAATCAGCCCCAGCATTTT. Its translation is CASSSTGDSNQPQHF.

This rearrangement joins TRBV5-1 to TRBJ2-2; 12 positions agree with TRBD2. This CDR3 comprises 17 residues. V was clipped by 4 bases and J by 0 bases; unmatched bases: 4. CDR1 is SGHRS, CDR2 YFSETQ, per germline. The CDR3 is CASSPWTSGANTGELFF. The CDR3 nucleotides are TGCGCCAGCAGCCCATGGACTAGCGGGGCGAACACCGGGGAGCTGTTTTTT.

This clone was seen a few times. The chain uses TRBV2 and TRBJ1-1; no firm D call. V lost 7 bases, J lost 4 bases, and 16 bases lay in between. This CDR3 contains 14 residues. Germline V CDR1 and CDR2: SNHLY, FYNNEI. The chain's CDR3 is CASMGGEVATEAFF. The CDR3 DNA reads TGTGCCAGCATGGGCGGGGAGGTGGCCACTGAAGCTTTCTTT.

The rearrangement joins TRBV5-1 to TRBJ1-2, with TRBD1 as a possible D gene (6 bases). V was cut by 7 bases and J by 1 base, with 20 bases left in between. This CDR3 comprises 16 residues. Germline V gene data show CDR1 as SGHRS and CDR2 as YFSETQ. CDR3 residues: CASLPIPGQNNYGYTF. The CDR3 DNA follows: TGCGCCAGCCTTCCGATCCCGGGACAAAATAACTATGGCTACACCTTC.

V is TRBV7-6 and J is TRBJ2-6, with 11 positions matching TRBD1. The CDR3 contains 17 residues. From germline, CDR1 is SGHVS and CDR2 FNYEAQ. After removal of 6 bases from V and 4 bases from J, the junction contained 8 bases not matched to a gene. CDR3 in amino acids: CASSRRDRGSGANVLTF. DNA of the CDR3: TGTGCCAGCAGTCGGCGGGACAGGGGGTCCGGGGCCAACGTCCTGACTTTC.

J is TRBJ1-5 and V is TRBV19; D is ambiguous. There are 13 residues in the CDR3. Deletions cut 3 bases from V and 4 bases from J, with 7 bases between. Germline-derived CDR1 and CDR2 are LNHDA and SQIVND (reference sequence). Here the CDR3 DNA reads TGTGCCAGTAGTATGAACACGAATCAGCCCCAGCATTTT. Translated, it gives CASSMNTNQPQHF.

The V gene is TRBV18, the J gene TRBJ1-4; 8 bases match TRBD1. Germline values: CDR1 KGHSH, CDR2 LQKENI. This CDR3 has 14 residues. V lost 5 bases, J lost 8 bases, and 7 bases stayed unmatched. The CDR3 sequence: CASSYDRGREKLFF. For the CDR3, the DNA is TGTGCCAGCTCATACGACAGGGGACGGGAAAAACTGTTTTTT.